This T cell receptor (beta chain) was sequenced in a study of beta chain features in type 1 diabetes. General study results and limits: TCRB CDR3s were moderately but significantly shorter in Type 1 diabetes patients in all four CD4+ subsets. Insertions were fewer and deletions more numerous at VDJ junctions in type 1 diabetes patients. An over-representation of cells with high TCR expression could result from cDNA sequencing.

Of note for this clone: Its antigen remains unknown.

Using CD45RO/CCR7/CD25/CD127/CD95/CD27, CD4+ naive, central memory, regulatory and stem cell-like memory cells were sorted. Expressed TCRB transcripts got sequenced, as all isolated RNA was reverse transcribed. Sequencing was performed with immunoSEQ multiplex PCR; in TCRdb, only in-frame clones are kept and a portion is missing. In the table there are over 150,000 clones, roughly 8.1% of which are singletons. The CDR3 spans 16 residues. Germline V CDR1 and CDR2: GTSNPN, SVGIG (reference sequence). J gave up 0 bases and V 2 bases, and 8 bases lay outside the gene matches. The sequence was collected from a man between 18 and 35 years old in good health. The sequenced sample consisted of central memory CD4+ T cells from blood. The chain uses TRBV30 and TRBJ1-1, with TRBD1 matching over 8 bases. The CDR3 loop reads CAWSLGRGLLNTEAFF. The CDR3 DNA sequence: TGTGCCTGGAGTCTCGGCAGGGGGCTCTTGAACACTGAAGCTTTCTTT.